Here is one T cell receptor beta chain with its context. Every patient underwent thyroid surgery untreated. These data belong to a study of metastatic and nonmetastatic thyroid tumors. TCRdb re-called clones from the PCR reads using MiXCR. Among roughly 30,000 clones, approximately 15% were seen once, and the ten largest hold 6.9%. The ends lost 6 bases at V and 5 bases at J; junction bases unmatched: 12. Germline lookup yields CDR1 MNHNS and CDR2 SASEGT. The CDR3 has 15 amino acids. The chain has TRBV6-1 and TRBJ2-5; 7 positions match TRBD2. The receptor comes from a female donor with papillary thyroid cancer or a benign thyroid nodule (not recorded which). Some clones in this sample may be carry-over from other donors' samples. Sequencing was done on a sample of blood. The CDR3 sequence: CASRQAGTNRETQYF. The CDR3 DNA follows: TGTGCCAGCAGACAGGCCGGGACTAATAGGGAGACCCAGTACTTC.